The sample holds a few counts of the clone carrying this T cell receptor beta chain. What it binds is not known. V lost 0 bases and J lost 4, with 6 bases in between. The CDR3 consists of 13 residues. The V gene's germline CDR1 is MGHRA and CDR2 YSYEKL. This sample stems from a study of cytomegalovirus exposure and HLA in healthy donors. Study-wide findings and caveats: Analyses of presence and absence presupposed an approximately uniform sequencing depth across donors.

PCR involved 60 Vbeta and 13 Jbeta primers. Sequenced by immunoSEQ multiplex PCR; TCRdb stores in-frame clones only, minus some. The table includes 95,000 to 150,000 clones, more than 60% detected once. Sequenced: PBMCs. This sequence originates from a woman aged 40-49 years in good health and CMV-seronegative. The V gene is TRBV4-1, the J gene TRBJ1-2; D unresolved. The CDR3 sequence: CASSQDLPYGYTF. The CDR3 DNA reads as TGCGCCAGCAGCCAAGATCTTCCCTATGGCTACACCTTC.